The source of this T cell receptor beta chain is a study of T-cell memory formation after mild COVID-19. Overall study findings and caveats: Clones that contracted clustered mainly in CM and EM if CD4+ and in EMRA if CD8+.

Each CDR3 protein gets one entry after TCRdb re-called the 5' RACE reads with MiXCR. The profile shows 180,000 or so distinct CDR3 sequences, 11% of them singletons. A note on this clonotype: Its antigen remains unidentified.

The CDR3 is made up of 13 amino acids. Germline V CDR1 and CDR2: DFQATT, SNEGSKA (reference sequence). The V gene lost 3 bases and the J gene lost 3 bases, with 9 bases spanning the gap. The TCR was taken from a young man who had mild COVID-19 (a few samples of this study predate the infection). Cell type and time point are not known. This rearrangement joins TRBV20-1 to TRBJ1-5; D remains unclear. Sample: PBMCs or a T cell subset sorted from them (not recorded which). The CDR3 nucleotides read TGCAGTGCTAGGTGGAACCTCAATCAGCCCCAGCATTTT. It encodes CSARWNLNQPQHF.